The 18 T cell receptor beta chains below come from one sample, sequenced in a study of T cell clonality in common variable immunodeficiency. TCRdb's copy holds only in-frame clones and misses some; the assay was immunoSEQ multiplex PCR. This set yields some 54,000 clones and no singletons; the top ten hold around 2%. The sequenced material came from peripheral blood mononuclear cells. The receptors originated from a person aged 18 to 75 in good health.

This clone was seen a handful of times. Partial CDR3 DNA: TGTGCCAGCAGTGCGGACAGGGCTGCTGGAAACACC. Translated, it gives CASSADRAAGNT. The entire CDR3 protein reads CASSADRAAGNTIYF. The rearrangement links TRBV2 to TRBJ1-3; 8 bases are a match to TRBD1. Read data end 3 residues before the CDR3 end; the end is taken from the germline J gene. Germline values: CDR1 SNHLY, CDR2 FYNNEI. The CDR3 is made up of 15 amino acids. V dropped 4 bases and J dropped 2; count of bases not matched to a gene: 4.

At least ten counts were recorded for this clone. Read sequence stops 3 residues before the CDR3 end, and the germline J gene provides the missing end. This chain uses TRBV10-3 with TRBJ2-7; TRBD1 matches at 7 bases. Trimming took 9 bases from V and 2 from J; bases not matched to a gene: 7. Germline CDR1 reads ENHRY; CDR2 reads SYGVKD. CDR3 length: 13 residues. The CDR3: CAMTQGVAYEQYF. CDR3 DNA (partial): TGTGCCATGACCCAGGGGGTCGCCTACGAG.

This clone was recorded at least ten times. The read halts 3 residues ahead of the CDR3 end, with the missing end drawn from the germline J gene. V gene TRBV20-1 combines with J gene TRBJ2-1; maybe TRBD2 (6 bases). Germline V gene data show CDR1 as DFQATT and CDR2 as SNEGSKA (reference sequence). Trimming cost V 0 bases and J 2 bases, with 20 bases left between them. The CDR3 contains 18 residues. The sequenced part of the CDR3 DNA is TGCAGTGCTAGAGAGGGTCTCGGCCTAGCGCCTCCCTACAATGAG. Residues: CSAREGLGLAPPYNE. The whole CDR3 protein is CSAREGLGLAPPYNEQFF.

This clone was recorded at least ten times. The CDR3 is cut off 3 residues early in the read; its end comes from the germline J gene. This rearrangement joins TRBV20-1 to TRBJ1-6, with a possible D match to TRBD1 (6 bases). In germline, CDR1 is DFQATT, CDR2 SNEGSKA (reference sequence). V dropped 0 bases and J dropped 6 bases, with 12 bases sitting between them. The CDR3 runs to 15 residues. The CDR3 DNA, read in part, is TGCAGTGCTAGAGATGGGTCAGGGGTTAATTCACCC. Its translation is CSARDGSGVNSP. The complete CDR3 sequence is CSARDGSGVNSPLHF.

This clone has at least ten counts. The CDR3 extends 3 residues past the end of the read, so its final part is completed from the germline J gene. The rearrangement joins TRBV5-8 to TRBJ2-2; maybe TRBD1 (6 bases). V was clipped by 2 bases and J by 5 bases, with 13 bases between them. Germline V gene data show CDR1 as SGHTS and CDR2 as YDEGEE. The CDR3 runs to 15 residues. The sequenced part of the CDR3 DNA is TGTGCCAGCAGCTTCAGGGGATCAGAGACCGGGGAG. This sequence encodes CASSFRGSETGE. The entire CDR3 protein is CASSFRGSETGELFF.

This clone has a count of ten or more. Sequencing ends 3 residues short of the CDR3 end; the germline J gene provides the rest. The V and J genes are TRBV18 and TRBJ1-1; D perhaps matches TRBD1 (5 bases). Germline loops: CDR1 KGHSH, CDR2 LQKENI. The CDR3 spans 12 residues. The ends were cut back, 7 bases at V and 1 base at J, with 7 bases in the middle. The CDR3 DNA, read in part, is TGTGCCAGCTTCCAGGGGAACACTGAA. Translated: CASFQGNTE. The whole CDR3 sequence reads CASFQGNTEAFF.

Ten or more counts support this clone. The CDR3 goes on 3 residues after the read ends, and that part is filled in from the germline J gene. This chain joins TRBV10-3 and TRBJ1-2; 7 bases fit TRBD1. Germline V gene data show CDR1 as ENHRY and CDR2 as SYGVKD. The J segment lost 2 bases and the V segment lost 3 bases, leaving 6 bases of the junction unmatched. The CDR3 covers 15 residues. CDR3 amino acids: CAISDPGQQNYGYTF. The CDR3 bases that were read are TGTGCCATCAGTGACCCGGGACAGCAAAACTATGGC.

This clone was recorded a few times. Partial CDR3 DNA: TGTGCCAGCAGCTTAGAGGACACTGAA. This codes for CASSLEDTE. In full, the CDR3 reads CASSLEDTEAFF. V and J are TRBV7-9 and TRBJ1-1, with D unresolved. Coverage ceases 3 residues before the CDR3 finishes, and the germline J gene fills in the end. The CDR3 covers 12 residues. Looked up from germline, CDR1 is SEHNR and CDR2 is FQNEAQ (reference sequence). V lost 1 base, J lost 3 bases, and 3 bases lay in between.

This clone was detected many times. CDR3 sequence: CGSKLIAGHEQYF. The covered CDR3 bases are TGTGGTAGCAAGTTGATAGCCGGCCACGAG. The chain links TRBV7-8 to TRBJ2-7; D remains ambiguous. Sequencing ends 3 residues short of the CDR3 end; the germline J gene provides the rest. This CDR3 is built from 13 residues. Germline V gene sequence: CDR1 SGHVS, CDR2 FQNEAQ.

This clone was found many times. The CDR3 extends 3 residues past the end of the read, so its final part is completed from the germline J gene. The V call is TRBV5-5, the J call TRBJ2-7; D call uncertain. The V end was cut by 4 bases, the J end by 2 bases, with 16 bases between. The CDR3 contains 15 residues. CDR1 is SGHKS and CDR2 is YYEKEE in the germline V gene (reference sequence). The sequenced part of the CDR3 DNA is TGTGCCAGCAGCATCGAACCACAACTACCCTACGAG. The encoded protein is CASSIEPQLPYE. The entire CDR3 sequence reads CASSIEPQLPYEQYF.

This clone was detected many times. The sequenced part of the CDR3 DNA is TGTGCCAGCAGCTTAGATTCTAAGGGGAACACTGAA. Translation gives CASSLDSKGNTE. The entire CDR3 protein reads CASSLDSKGNTEAFF. This chain uses TRBV7-9 with TRBJ1-1; D not certain. The read comes to an end 3 residues before the CDR3 does, leaving the germline J gene to fill in the end. V gave up 1 base and J gave up 1 base, with 10 bases separating them. The CDR3 is made up of 15 amino acids. Germline CDR1 is SEHNR and CDR2 is FQNEAQ (reference sequence).

Remarks on this clone: The read stops 3 residues short of the end of the CDR3; the missing end is completed from the germline J gene. The V and J genes are TRBV30 and TRBJ1-2; D not certain. From germline, CDR1 is GTSNPN and CDR2 SVGIG (reference sequence). The CDR3 is made up of 15 amino acids. The sequenced part of the CDR3 DNA is TGTGCCTGGAAGTTAGGACTAGCCCGCACAGATACC. It codes for CAWKLGLARTDT. The full CDR3 protein is CAWKLGLARTDTYTF.

This clone was found many times. The read terminates 3 residues before the CDR3 end, so the remaining end is supplied by the germline J gene. The gene calls are TRBV18 and TRBJ2-6, with D maybe TRBD2 (7 bases). The CDR3 has 19 residues. The V and J ends lost 1 base and 0 bases respectively, with 16 bases between them. From germline, CDR1 is KGHSH and CDR2 LQKENI. CDR3 loop: CASSPLQGGGGSGANVLTF. CDR3 DNA, as far as it was read: TGTGCCAGCTCACCACTACAGGGCGGGGGCGGCTCTGGGGCCAACGTC.

Many counts were recorded for this clone. Read sequence stops 3 residues before the CDR3 end, and the germline J gene provides the missing end. The gene calls are TRBV19 and TRBJ2-1; TRBD2 matches 14 bases. Germline CDR1 is LNHDA and CDR2 is SQIVND (reference sequence). The CDR3 loop spans 18 amino acids. V trimming: 4 bases; J trimming: 5 bases; junction bases outside the gene matches: 10. This CDR3 is CASSTGTSGSIFHNEQFF. The part of the CDR3 DNA that was read is TGTGCCAGTAGTACGGGGACTAGCGGGAGTATATTCCACAATGAG.

This clone showed up many times. The sequenced part of the CDR3 DNA is TGTGCCTGGTCGCATCGACAGGGAGACTATGGC. Its translation is CAWSHRQGDYG. The whole CDR3 reads CAWSHRQGDYGYTF. This chain links TRBV30 with TRBJ1-2; TRBD1 aligns across 7 bases. The sequenced fragment ends 3 residues before the CDR3 boundary, so the rest is inferred from the germline J gene. CDR1 GTSNPN and CDR2 SVGIG come from the germline V gene (reference sequence). The CDR3 length is 14 residues. The J segment lost 3 bases and the V segment lost 5 bases, leaving 9 bases of the junction unmatched.

This clone was picked up many times. Read data end 3 residues before the CDR3 end; the end is taken from the germline J gene. The genes are TRBV5-1 and TRBJ1-1; TRBD1 agrees at 7 bases. Per germline, CDR1 SGHRS and CDR2 YFSETQ. CDR3 length: 15 residues. With 4 bases clipped from V and 1 base from J, the junction kept 7 bases outside the gene matches. The part of the CDR3 DNA that was read is TGCGCCAGCAGCCCCACGGGACAGCCGAACACTGAA. Residues: CASSPTGQPNTE. The CDR3 reads in full as CASSPTGQPNTEAFF.

This clone was seen at least ten times. The read comes to an end 3 residues before the CDR3 does, leaving the germline J gene to fill in the end. The chain employs TRBV18 and TRBJ2-1, with 8 bases fitting TRBD2. Germline CDR1 KGHSH, CDR2 LQKENI. The CDR3 sequence is 15 residues long. Losses at the gene ends were 4 bases for V and 4 bases for J; bases not matched to a gene: 6. The CDR3 here is CASSRLSGEYNEQFF. The CDR3 bases that were read are TGTGCCAGCTCACGCCTTAGCGGGGAGTACAATGAG.

This clone was observed many times. The DNA ends 3 residues before the CDR3 does, and the rest of the CDR3 is filled in from the germline J gene. The chain recombines TRBV20-1 with TRBJ1-2, with D perhaps matching TRBD1 (6 bases). The CDR3 has 13 amino acids. The V end lost 0 bases, the J end lost 3 bases, and 8 bases lay between the germline ends. Looked up from germline, CDR1 is DFQATT and CDR2 is SNEGSKA (reference sequence). The sequenced CDR3 bases are TGCAGTGCTAGAGACGGGACACACTATGGC. It encodes CSARDGTHYG. The whole CDR3 protein is CSARDGTHYGYTF.